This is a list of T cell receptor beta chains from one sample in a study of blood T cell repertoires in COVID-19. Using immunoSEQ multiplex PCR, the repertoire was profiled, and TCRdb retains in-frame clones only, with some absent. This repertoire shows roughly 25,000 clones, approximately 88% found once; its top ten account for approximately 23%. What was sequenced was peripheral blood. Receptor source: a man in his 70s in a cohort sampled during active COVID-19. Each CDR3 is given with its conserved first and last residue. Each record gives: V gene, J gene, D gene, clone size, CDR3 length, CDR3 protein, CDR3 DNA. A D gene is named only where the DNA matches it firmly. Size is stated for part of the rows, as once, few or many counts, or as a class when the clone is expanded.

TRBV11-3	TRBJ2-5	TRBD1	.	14	CASSLSGGQETQYF	TGTGCCAGCAGCTTGTCAGGGGGACAAGAGACCCAGTACTTC
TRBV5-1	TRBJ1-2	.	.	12	CASSLAFYGYTF	TGCGCCAGCAGCTTGGCCTTCTATGGCTACACCTTC
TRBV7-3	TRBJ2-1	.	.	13	CASSPSSYNEQFF	TGTGCCAGCAGCCCCAGCTCCTACAATGAGCAGTTCTTC
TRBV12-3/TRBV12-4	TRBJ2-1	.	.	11	CASSGWNEQFF	TGTGCCAGCAGCGGGTGGAATGAGCAGTTCTTC
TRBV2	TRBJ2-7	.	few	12	CASREEDYEQYF	TGTGCCAGCAGAGAGGAAGACTACGAGCAGTACTTC
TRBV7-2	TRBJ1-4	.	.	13	CASSLEYQEKLFF	TGTGCCAGCAGCTTAGAATATCAGGAAAAACTGTTTTTT
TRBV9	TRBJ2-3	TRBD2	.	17	CASSVEVVAGGSDTQYF	TGTGCCAGCAGCGTAGAGGTAGTAGCGGGAGGTTCAGATACGCAGTATTTT
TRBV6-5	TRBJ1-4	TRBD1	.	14	CASRGRGSNEKLFF	TGTGCCAGCAGGGGCAGGGGGTCTAATGAAAAACTGTTTTTT
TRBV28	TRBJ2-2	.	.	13	CASSYRVTGELFF	TGTGCCAGCAGTTACAGGGTCACCGGGGAGCTGTTTTTT
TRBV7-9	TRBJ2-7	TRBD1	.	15	CASVVGTGSSGEQYF	TGTGCCAGCGTCGTCGGGACAGGGTCCTCGGGCGAGCAGTACTTC
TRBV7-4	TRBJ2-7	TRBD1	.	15	CASSWGQGPTYEQYF	TGTGCCAGCAGCTGGGGACAGGGGCCGACCTACGAGCAGTACTTC
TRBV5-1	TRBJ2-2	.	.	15	CASSLSGRGTGELFF	TGCGCCAGCAGCTTAAGCGGGCGCGGGACCGGGGAGCTGTTTTTT
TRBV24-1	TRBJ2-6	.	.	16	CATSTSGHSGANVLTF	TGTGCCACCAGTACGTCAGGGCACTCTGGGGCCAACGTCCTGACTTTC
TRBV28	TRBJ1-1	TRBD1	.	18	CASSSVPGGQGLNTEAFF	TGTGCCAGCAGTTCGGTCCCCGGAGGACAGGGGTTGAACACTGAAGCTTTCTTT